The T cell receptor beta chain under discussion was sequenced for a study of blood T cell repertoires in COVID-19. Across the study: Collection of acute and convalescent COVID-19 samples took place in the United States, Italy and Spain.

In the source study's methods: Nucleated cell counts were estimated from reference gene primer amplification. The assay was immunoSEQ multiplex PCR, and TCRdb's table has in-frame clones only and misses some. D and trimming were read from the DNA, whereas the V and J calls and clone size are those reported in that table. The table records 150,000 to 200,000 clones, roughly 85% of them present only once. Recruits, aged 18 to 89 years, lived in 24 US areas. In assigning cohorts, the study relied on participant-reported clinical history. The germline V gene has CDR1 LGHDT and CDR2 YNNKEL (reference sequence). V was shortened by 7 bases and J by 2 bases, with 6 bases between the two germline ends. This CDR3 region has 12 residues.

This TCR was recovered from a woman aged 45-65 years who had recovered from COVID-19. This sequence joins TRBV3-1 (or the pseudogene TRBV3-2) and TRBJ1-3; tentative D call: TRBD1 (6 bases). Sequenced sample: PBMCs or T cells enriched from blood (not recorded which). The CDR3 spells CASTGAGNTIYF. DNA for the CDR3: TGTGCCAGCACAGGGGCTGGAAACACCATATATTTT.